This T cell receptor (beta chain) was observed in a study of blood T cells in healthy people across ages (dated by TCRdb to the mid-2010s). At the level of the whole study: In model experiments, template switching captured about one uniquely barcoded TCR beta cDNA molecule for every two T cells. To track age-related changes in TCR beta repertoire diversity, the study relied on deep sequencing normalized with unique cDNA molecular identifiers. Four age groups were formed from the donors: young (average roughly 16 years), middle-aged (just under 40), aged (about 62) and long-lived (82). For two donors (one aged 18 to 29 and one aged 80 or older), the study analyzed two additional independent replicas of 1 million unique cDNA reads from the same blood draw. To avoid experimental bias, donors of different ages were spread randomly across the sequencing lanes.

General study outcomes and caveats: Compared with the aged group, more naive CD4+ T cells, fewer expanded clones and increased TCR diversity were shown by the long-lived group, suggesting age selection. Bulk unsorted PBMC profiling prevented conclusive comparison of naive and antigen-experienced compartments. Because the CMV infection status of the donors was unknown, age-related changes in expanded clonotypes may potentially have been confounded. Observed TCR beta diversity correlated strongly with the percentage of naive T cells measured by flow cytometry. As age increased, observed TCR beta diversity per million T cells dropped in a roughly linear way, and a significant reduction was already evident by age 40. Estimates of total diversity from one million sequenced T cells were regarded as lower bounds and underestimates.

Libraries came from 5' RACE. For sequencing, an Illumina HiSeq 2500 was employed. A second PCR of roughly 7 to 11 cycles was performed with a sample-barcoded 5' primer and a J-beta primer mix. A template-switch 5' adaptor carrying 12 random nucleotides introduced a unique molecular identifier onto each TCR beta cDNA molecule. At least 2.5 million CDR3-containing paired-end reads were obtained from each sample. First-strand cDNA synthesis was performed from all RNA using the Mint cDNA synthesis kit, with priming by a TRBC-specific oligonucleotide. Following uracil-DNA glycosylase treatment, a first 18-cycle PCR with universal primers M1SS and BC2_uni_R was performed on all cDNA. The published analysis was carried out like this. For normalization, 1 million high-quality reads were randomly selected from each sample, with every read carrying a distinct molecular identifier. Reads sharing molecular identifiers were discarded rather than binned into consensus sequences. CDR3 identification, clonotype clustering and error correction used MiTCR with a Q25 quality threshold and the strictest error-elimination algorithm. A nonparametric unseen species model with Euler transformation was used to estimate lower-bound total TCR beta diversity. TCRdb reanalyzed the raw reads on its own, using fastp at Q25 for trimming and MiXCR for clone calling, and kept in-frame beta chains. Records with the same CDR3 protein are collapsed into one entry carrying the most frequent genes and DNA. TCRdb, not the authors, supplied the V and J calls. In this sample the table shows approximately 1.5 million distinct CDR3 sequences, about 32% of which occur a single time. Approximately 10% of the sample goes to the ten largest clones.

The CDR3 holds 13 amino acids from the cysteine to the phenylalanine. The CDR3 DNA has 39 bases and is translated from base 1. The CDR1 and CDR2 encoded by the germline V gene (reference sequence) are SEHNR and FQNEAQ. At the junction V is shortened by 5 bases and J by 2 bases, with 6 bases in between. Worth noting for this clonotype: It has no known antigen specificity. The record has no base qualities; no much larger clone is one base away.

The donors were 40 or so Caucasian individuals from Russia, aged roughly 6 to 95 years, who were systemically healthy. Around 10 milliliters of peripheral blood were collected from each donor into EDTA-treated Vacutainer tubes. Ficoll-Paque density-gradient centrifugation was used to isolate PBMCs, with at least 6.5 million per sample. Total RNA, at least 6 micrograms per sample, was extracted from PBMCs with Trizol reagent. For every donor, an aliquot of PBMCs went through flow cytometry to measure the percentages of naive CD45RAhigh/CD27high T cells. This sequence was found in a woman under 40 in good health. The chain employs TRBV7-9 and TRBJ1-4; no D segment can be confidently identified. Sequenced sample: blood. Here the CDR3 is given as CASSEWTNEKLFF. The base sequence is TGTGCCAGCAGCGAGTGGACTAATGAAAAACTGTTTTTT.